This TCR beta chain is from a study of radiotherapy plus CTLA-4 blockade in lung cancer. Repertoires were generated with immunoSEQ multiplex PCR, while TCRdb's copy carries only in-frame clones and drops some. This repertoire shows 45,000 or so clones, approximately 76% found once; its top ten account for around 7.7%. Per the germline V gene, CDR1 is SEHNR and CDR2 is FQNEAQ (reference sequence). The CDR3 numbers 18 amino acids, ends counted. Concerning this clone itself: Because the CDR3's place on the DNA is in doubt, the DNA is left out and the CDR3 is given as listed by TCRdb.

The source of this sequence is a human donor with non-small cell lung cancer who had stable disease on radiotherapy plus ipilimumab. The chain has TRBV7-9 and TRBJ2-6. Here the sequenced sample was peripheral blood, taken from a patient treated with radiotherapy plus ipilimumab. CDR3 protein: CASSSSTGAHSGANVLTF.